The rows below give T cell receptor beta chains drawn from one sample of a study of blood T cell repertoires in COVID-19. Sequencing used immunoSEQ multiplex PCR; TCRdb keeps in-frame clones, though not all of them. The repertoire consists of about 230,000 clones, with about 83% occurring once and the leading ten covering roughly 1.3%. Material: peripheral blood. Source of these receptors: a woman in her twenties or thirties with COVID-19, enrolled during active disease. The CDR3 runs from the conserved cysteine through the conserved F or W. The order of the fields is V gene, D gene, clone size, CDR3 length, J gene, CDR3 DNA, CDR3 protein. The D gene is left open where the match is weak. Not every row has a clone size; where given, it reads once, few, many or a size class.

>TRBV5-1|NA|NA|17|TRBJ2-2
TGCGCCAGCAGCTCCCAATTGTCGGGGGGCAACACCGGGGAGCTGTTTTTT
CASSSQLSGGNTGELFF
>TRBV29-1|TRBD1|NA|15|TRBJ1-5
TGCAGCGCCGTGGTATCGGGACAGCTTAATCAGCCCCAGCATTTT
CSAVVSGQLNQPQHF
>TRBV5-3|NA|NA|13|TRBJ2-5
TGTGCCAGAAGCTTGGGCGAGGGAGAGACCCAGTACTTC
CARSLGEGETQYF
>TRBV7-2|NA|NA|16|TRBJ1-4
TGTGCCAGCAGCTTAGGGGCTAGGACAGCGCGTGAAAAACTGTTTTTT
CASSLGARTAREKLFF
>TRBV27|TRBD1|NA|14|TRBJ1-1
TGTGCCAGCAGGCCAACAGGGGGAAACACTGAAGCTTTCTTT
CASRPTGGNTEAFF
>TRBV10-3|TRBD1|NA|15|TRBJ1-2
TGTGCCATCAGTGAGTCTACAGGGGGCAACTATGGCTACACCTTC
CAISESTGGNYGYTF
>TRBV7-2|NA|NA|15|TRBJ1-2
TGTGCCAGCAGCTTAGCTGGGGCCGGAAGCTATGGCTACACCTTC
CASSLAGAGSYGYTF
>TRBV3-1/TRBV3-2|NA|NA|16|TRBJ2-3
TGTGCCAGCAGCCAAGGGCGGACGGGAAGGACGGATACGCAGTATTTT
CASSQGRTGRTDTQYF
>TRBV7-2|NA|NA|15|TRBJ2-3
TGTGCCAGCAGCTTAGAGGGAAGGGGGACAGATACGCAGTATTTT
CASSLEGRGTDTQYF
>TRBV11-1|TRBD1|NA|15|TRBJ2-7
TGTGCCAGCAGCGGCCGGGACAGGGTTATATACGAGCAGTACTTC
CASSGRDRVIYEQYF
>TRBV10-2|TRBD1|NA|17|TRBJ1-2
TGCGCCAGCAGTGAAGTTAGCAGGGCACAGGGGTCGCACGGCTACACCTTC
CASSEVSRAQGSHGYTF
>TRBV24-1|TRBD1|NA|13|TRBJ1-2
TGTGCCACCAGTGATGGACAGGACTATGGCTACACCTTC
CATSDGQDYGYTF
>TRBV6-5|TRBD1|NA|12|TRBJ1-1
TGTGCCAGCAGGGGACAGGGGACTGAAGCTTTCTTT
CASRGQGTEAFF
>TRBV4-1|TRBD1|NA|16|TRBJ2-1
TGCGCCAGCAGCCAAGTACCGAGACAGGGCGACAATGAGCAGTTCTTC
CASSQVPRQGDNEQFF
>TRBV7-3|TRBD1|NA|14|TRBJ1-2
TGTGCCAGCAGCTTACGAGGGGGCGCATCTGGCTACACCTTC
CASSLRGGASGYTF
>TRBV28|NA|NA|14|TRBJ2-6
TGTGCCAGCAACACAGGGTCTGGGGCCAACGTCCTGACTTTC
CASNTGSGANVLTF
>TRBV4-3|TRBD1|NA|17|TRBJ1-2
TGCGCCAGCAGCCTCTCAAACACCGGACAGGGCAACTATGGCTACACCTTC
CASSLSNTGQGNYGYTF
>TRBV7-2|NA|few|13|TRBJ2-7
TGTGCCAGCACCAACAGCGGTCCCTACGAGCAGTACTTC
CASTNSGPYEQYF
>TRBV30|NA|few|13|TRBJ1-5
TGTGCCTGGAGTGTAAGGGAGAATCAGCCCCAGCATTTT
CAWSVRENQPQHF
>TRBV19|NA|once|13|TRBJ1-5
TGTGCCAGTAGTATAGGCCGGGATCAGCCCCAGCATTTT
CASSIGRDQPQHF
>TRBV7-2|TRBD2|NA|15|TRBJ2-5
TGTGCCAGCAGCAAACGTACGACTAGCGGGGAGACCCAGTACTTC
CASSKRTTSGETQYF
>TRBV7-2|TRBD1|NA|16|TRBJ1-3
TGTGCCAGCAGCCTCCCGGGACAGGGGTACGGAAACACCATATATTTT
CASSLPGQGYGNTIYF
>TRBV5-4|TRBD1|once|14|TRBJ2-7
TGTGCCAGCAGCGATCCCGACAGGGCGCCCGAGCAGTACTTC
CASSDPDRAPEQYF
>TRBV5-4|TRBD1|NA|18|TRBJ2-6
TGTGCCAGCAGCCCGGGGACAGTGGCCCTCTCTGGGGCCAACGTCCTGACTTTC
CASSPGTVALSGANVLTF
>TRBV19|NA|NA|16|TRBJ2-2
TGTGCCAGTAGTATTATCGGTAGGGGGAACACCGGGGAGCTGTTTTTT
CASSIIGRGNTGELFF
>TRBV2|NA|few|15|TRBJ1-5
TGTGCCAGCAGTGAAGTCGGTTATAGCAATCAGCCCCAGCATTTT
CASSEVGYSNQPQHF
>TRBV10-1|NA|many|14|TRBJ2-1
TGCGCCAGCGGAGGCCAGGCTAGCCGCAATGAGCAGTTCTTC
CASGGQASRNEQFF
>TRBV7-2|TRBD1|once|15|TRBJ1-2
TGTGCCAGCAGCTTAGCTCCGACAGGGTTTTATGGCTACACCTTC
CASSLAPTGFYGYTF
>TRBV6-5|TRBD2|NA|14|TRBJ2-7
TGTGCCAGCAGGGCGGGACTAAGCTCCTACGAGCAGTACTTC
CASRAGLSSYEQYF
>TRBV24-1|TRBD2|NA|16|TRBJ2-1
TGTGCCACCAGTGATTTGACTAGCGGAGAATACAATGAGCAGTTCTTC
CATSDLTSGEYNEQFF
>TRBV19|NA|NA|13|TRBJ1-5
TGTGCCAGTAGGGCGGCAGACAATCAGCCCCAGCATTTT
CASRAADNQPQHF
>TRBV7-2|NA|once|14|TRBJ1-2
TGTGCCAGCAGCTCCTCGCGGAGGGGACTGGGCTACACCTTC
CASSSSRRGLGYTF
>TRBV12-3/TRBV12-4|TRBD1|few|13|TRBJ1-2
TGTGCCAGCAGTCGACAGGGAAACTATGGCTACACCTTC
CASSRQGNYGYTF
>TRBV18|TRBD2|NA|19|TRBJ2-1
TGTGCCAGCTCTCGCACCGGGACTAGCGGAGGAGGAGGGAGGAATGAGCAGTTCTTC
CASSRTGTSGGGGRNEQFF
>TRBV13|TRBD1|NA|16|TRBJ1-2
TGTGCCAGCAGCCTCGAGGGACAGCAACTCAACTATGGCTACACCTTC
CASSLEGQQLNYGYTF
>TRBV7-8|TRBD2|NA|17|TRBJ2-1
TGTGCCAGCAGCTCGGGACTAGCGGGGGGGTCTGACAATGAGCAGTTCTTC
CASSSGLAGGSDNEQFF
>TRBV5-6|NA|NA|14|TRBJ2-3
TGTGCCAGCAGCGCGCAAACAGGCACAGATACGCAGTATTTT
CASSAQTGTDTQYF
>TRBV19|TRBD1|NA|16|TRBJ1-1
TGTGCCAGTAGTATTCGATTAGGGGGCGGGATCACTGAAGCTTTCTTT
CASSIRLGGGITEAFF
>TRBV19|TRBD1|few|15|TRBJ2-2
TGTGCCACAAGACAGGACAGGGCCGCCTCCGGGGAGCTGTTTTTT
CATRQDRAASGELFF
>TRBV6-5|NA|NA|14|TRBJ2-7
TGTGCCAGCAGAAGGGGACTTGATTCCTACGAGCAGTACTTC
CASRRGLDSYEQYF
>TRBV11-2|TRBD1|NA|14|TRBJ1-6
TGTGCCAGCAGCTTATCCAGGGGGAATTCACCCCTCCACTTT
CASSLSRGNSPLHF
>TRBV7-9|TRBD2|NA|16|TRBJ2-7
TGTGCCAGCAGCCCCGCTCGGCCTAGCGGGAGGAGCGAGCAGTACTTC
CASSPARPSGRSEQYF
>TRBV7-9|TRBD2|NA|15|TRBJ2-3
TGTGCCAGCAGCATGGGGCTAGCGGGAGCAGATACGCAGTATTTT
CASSMGLAGADTQYF
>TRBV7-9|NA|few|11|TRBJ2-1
TGTGCCAGCAGCTTCCCGGATGAGCAGTTCTTC
CASSFPDEQFF
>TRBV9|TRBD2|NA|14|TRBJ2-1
TGTGCCAGCAGCGCTAGCGGGGCCTACAATGAGCAGTTCTTC
CASSASGAYNEQFF
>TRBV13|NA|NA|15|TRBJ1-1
TGTGCCAGCAGCATGCTGGAGTCCAAGTTGGTAGGAGCTTTCTTT
CASSMLESKLVGAFF
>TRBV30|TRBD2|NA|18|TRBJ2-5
TGTGCCTGGAGGGACAGTGTGGCTAGCGGGGGGGCACAAGAGACCCAGTACTTC
CAWRDSVASGGAQETQYF
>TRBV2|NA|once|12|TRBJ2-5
TGTGCCAGCAGTGACCTCCAAGAGACCCAGTACTTC
CASSDLQETQYF
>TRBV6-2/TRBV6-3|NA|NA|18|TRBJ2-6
TGTGCCAGCAGGCCTACCGGGACTCCTCGCTCTGGGGCCAACGTCCTGACTTTC
CASRPTGTPRSGANVLTF
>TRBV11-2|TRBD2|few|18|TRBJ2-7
TGTGCCAGCAGCCACATTAGGGGCCACAGCGGGAGTCCCCACGAGCAGTACTTC
CASSHIRGHSGSPHEQYF
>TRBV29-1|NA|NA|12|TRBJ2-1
TGCAGCGTTTCTCAGTCGGGGAATGAGCAGTTCTTC
CSVSQSGNEQFF